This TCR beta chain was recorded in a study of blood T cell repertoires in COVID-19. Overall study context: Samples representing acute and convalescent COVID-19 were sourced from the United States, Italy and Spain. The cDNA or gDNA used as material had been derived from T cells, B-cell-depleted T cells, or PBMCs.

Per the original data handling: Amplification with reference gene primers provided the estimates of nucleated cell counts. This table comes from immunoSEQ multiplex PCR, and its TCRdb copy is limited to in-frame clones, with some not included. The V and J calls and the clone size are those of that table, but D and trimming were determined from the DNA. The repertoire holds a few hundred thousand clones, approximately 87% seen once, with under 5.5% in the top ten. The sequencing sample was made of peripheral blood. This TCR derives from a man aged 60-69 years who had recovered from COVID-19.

This chain's CDR3 is CASSQGLGLYNEQFF. The CDR3, as DNA: TGCGCCAGCAGCCAAGGTCTAGGACTCTACAATGAGCAGTTCTTC. The chain uses TRBV4-1 and TRBJ2-1; the D gene is possibly TRBD2 (5 bases). Trimming took off 1 base at V and 3 bases at J, with 10 bases between the two ends. Germline CDR1 MGHRA, CDR2 YSYEKL. The CDR3 is 15 amino acids.